This entry is about one TCR beta chain. What it recognizes is unknown. Possible read error: a much larger clone is one base away. To make TCR beta libraries, researchers used iRepertoire HTBI primers and Arm-PCR of CDR3 regions. TCRdb reanalysed the multiplex PCR reads using MiXCR and keeps one entry per CDR3 protein. The sample contains about 500,000 distinct CDR3 sequences, about a sixth of which appear only once. Germline CDR1 reads DFQATT; CDR2 reads SNEGSKA (reference sequence). The CDR3 length is 18 residues. The data belong to a study of regulatory T cells in long-lasting Graves disease. Findings and limits, study-wide: Repertoires from persistent disease leaned toward TRBV28, TRBJ1-2 and TRBJ2-5.

Time point given: newly diagnosed GD, antithyroid drugs for less than 3 months. The TCR library was made from RNA that had been extracted from PBMCs in TRIzol. Approximately 9.9-milliliter peripheral blood samples went into EDTA tubes. This same sample was also taken into another study, of T cells in Graves' hyperthyroidism and ophthalmopathy. In that study: Hyperthyroidism in the patients, aged 18 to 65, was newly diagnosed and under 2 months in duration. Researchers found most expanded thyroid clonotypes above 0.001 in blood as well.

The chain couples TRBV20-1 to TRBJ2-2; the D gene is possibly TRBD2 (5 bases). The sequence came from a man in his forties with Graves disease. The starting material was peripheral blood mononuclear cells (PBMCs), obtained at new diagnosis, from a patient treated with antithyroid drugs. The CDR3: CSARDGLSAAQNTGEPFF. The DNA for the CDR3 is TGCAGTGCTAGAGATGGCCTTAGCGCCGCCCAAAACACCGGGGAGCCGTTTTTT.